This T cell receptor beta chain was captured by sequencing in a study of T cells in Graves' hyperthyroidism and ophthalmopathy. Amplification of TCR beta CDR3 regions used RNA as the template. HTBI primers drove first-round RT-PCR of the TCR CDR3. Via MiXCR, TCRdb re-called the multiplex PCR reads, giving one row per CDR3 protein. The sample lists fewer than 450,000 distinct CDR3 sequences, nearly 15% occurring once. This clonotype was seen ten or more times. V lost 5 bases, J lost 4 bases, and 7 bases stayed unmatched. Per the germline V gene, CDR1 is SGHAT and CDR2 is FQNNGV. CDR3 length: 16 amino acids.

The TCR originated in a woman aged 55-75 years with Graves' ophthalmopathy. The sequenced material came from blood. The rearrangement links TRBV11-2 to TRBJ2-7; 14 nucleotides agree with TRBD2. Here the CDR3 DNA reads TGTGCCAGCAGCCTCCAGGGACTAGCGGGAGCGTACGAGCAGTACTTC. Protein: CASSLQGLAGAYEQYF.